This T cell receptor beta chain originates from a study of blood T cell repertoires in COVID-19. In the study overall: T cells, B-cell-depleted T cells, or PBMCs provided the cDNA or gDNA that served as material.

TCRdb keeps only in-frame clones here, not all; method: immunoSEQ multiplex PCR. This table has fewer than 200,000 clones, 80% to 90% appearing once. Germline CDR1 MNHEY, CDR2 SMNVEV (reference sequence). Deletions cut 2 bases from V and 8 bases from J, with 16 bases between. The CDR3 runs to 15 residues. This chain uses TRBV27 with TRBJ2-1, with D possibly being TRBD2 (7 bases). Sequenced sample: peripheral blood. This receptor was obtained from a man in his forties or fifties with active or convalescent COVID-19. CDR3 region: CASSLSVGGGDEQFF. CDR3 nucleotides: TGTGCCAGCAGTTTAAGTGTTGGGGGGGGCGATGAGCAGTTCTTC.